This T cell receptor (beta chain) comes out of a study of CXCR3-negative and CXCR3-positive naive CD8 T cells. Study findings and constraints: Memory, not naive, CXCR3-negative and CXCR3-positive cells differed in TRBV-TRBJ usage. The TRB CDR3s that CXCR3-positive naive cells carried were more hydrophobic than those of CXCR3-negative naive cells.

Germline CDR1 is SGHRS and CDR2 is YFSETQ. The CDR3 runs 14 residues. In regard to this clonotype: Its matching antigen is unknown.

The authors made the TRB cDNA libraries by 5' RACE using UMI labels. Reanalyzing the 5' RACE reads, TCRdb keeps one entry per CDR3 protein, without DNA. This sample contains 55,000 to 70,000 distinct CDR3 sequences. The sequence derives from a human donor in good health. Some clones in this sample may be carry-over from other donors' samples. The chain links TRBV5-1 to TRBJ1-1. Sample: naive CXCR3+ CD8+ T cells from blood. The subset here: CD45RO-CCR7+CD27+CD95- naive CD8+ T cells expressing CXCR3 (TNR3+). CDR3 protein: CASSTSGLNTEAFF.